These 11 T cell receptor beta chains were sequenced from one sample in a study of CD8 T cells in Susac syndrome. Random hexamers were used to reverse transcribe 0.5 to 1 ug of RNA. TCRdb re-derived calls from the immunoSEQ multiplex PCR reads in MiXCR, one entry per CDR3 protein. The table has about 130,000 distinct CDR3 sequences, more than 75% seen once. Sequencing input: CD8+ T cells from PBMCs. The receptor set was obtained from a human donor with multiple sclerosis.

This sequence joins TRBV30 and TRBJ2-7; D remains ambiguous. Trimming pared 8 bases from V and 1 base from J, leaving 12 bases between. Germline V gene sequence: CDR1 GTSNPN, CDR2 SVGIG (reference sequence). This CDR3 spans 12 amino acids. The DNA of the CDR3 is TGTGCCGCCGATGGTCCGTCCTACGAGCAGTACTTC. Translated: CAADGPSYEQYF.

The CDR3 bases are TGTGCCAGCAGCTCCTGGGACTTATCCAATGAGCAGTTCTTC. Translation: CASSSWDLSNEQFF. The rearrangement links TRBV5-4 to TRBJ2-1; possible D gene TRBD2, 6 bases. The V gene lost 3 bases and the J gene lost 6 bases, with 13 bases spanning the gap. The CDR3 is 14 residues long. Germline CDR1 reads SGHNT; CDR2 reads YYREEE (reference sequence).

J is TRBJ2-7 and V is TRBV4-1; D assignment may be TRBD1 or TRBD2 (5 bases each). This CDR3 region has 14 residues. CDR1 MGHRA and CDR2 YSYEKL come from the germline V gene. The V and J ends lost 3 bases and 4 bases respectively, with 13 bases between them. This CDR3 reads CASSHVTGGYEQYF. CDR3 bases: TGCGCCAGCAGCCACGTGACTGGGGGATACGAGCAGTACTTC.

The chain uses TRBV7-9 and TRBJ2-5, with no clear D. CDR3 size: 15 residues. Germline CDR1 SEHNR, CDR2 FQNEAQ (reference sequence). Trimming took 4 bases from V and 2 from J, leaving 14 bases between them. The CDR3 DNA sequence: TGTGCCAGCAGCTCCTTGGACGGCGAACAAGAGACCCAGTACTTC. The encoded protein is CASSSLDGEQETQYF.

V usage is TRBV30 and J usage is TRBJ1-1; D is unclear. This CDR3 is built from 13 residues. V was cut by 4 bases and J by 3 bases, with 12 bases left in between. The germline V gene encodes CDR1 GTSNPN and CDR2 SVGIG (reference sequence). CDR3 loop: CAWKLVTDTEAFF. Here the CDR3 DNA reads TGTGCCTGGAAGCTGGTTACTGACACTGAAGCTTTCTTT. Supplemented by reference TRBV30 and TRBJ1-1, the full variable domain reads SQTIHQWPATLVQPVGSPLSLECTVEGTSNPNLYWYRQAAGRGLQLLFYSVGIGQISSEVPQNLSASRPQDRQFILSSKKLLLSDSGFYLCAWKLVTDTEAFFGQGTRLTVV.

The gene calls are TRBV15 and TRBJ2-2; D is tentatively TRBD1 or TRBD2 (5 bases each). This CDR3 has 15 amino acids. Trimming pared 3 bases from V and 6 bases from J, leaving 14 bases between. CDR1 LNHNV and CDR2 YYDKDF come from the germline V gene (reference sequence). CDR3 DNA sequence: TGTGCCACCAGCAGTGAACTCCAGGGAGCCGGGGAGCTGTTTTTT. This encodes CATSSELQGAGELFF.

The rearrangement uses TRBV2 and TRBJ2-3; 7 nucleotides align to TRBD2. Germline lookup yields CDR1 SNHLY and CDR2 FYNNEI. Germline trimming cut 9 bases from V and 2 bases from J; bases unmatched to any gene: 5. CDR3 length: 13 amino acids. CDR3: CARSGENTDTQYF. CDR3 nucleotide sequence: TGTGCCAGGAGCGGGGAAAACACAGATACGCAGTATTTT.

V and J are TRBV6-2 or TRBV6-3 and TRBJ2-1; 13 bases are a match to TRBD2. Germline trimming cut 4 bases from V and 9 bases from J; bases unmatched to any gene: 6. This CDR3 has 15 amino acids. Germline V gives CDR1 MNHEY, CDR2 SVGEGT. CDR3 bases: TGTGCCAGCAGTTGGCCCGGACTAGCGGGAGTTGAGCAGTTCTTC. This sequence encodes CASSWPGLAGVEQFF.

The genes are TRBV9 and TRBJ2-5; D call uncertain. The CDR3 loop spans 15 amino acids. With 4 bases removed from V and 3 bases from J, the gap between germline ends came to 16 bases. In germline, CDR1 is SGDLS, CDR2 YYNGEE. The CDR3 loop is CASSPGEASEETQYF. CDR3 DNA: TGTGCCAGCAGCCCCGGTGAGGCCAGCGAAGAGACCCAGTACTTC.

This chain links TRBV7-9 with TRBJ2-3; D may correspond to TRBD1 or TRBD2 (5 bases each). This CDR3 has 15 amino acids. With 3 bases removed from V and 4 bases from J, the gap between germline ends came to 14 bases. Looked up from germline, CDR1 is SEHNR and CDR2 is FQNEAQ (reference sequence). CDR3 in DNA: TGTGCCAGCAGCTTTGGTCGGGGCCGGTCAGATACGCAGTATTTT. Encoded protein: CASSFGRGRSDTQYF.

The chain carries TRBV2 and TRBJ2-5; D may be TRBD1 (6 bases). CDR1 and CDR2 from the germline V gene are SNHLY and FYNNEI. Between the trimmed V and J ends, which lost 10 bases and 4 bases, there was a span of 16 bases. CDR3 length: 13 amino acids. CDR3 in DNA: TGTGCCACCATCGCAGGGGAACGAGAGACCCAGTACTTC. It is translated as CATIAGERETQYF.